The rows below give T cell receptor beta chains drawn from one sample of a study of T-cell reconstitution after alpha-beta-depleted transplantation in children. TCRdb re-called the PCR reads through MiXCR, storing one row per CDR3 protein. There are some 200,000 distinct CDR3 sequences in the sample; 7.5% to 10% occur only once, and 5% to 6% lies in the top ten. Here the sequenced sample was PBMCs from the stem cell graft donor, taken from the stem cell graft. The receptor set was obtained from a human donor who donated a stem cell graft to a child with SCID. Both conserved end residues are part of each CDR3. The order of the fields is V gene, J gene, clone size, D gene, CDR3 DNA, CDR3 protein. D genes are given only for firm matches. A row's size may be missing; if present it is once, few, many or a size class.

>TRBV20-1|TRBJ1-1|many|.
TGCAGTGCTAGAGGGGGGGGATCGGGGACTGAAGCTTTCTTT
CSARGGGSGTEAFF
>TRBV5-1|TRBJ2-2|many|TRBD2
TGCGCCAGCGCTTCGGGACTAGCGGGGGCCGGGGAGCTGTTTTTT
CASASGLAGAGELFF
>TRBV18|TRBJ1-1|.|.
TGTGCCAGCTCACCTCGGGGACTGAACACTGAAGCTTTCTTT
CASSPRGLNTEAFF
>TRBV9|TRBJ2-7|many|.
TGTGCCAGCGAGGGTTGGGGTAACGAGCAGTACTTC
CASEGWGNEQYF
>TRBV20-1|TRBJ2-1|.|.
TGCAATGCTACGCTCCCATCGGGGGAGCGAGAGCAGTTCTTC
CNATLPSGEREQFF
>TRBV7-2|TRBJ2-6|many|TRBD2
TGTGCCAGCAGCTCCCGACGGGGCGGGGGGGCAAATTCTGGGGCCAACGTCCTGACTTTC
CASSSRRGGGANSGANVLTF
>TRBV3-1|TRBJ2-1|many|TRBD2
TGTGCCAGCAGCCCCCACCCCTTAGCGGGGGCCTACAATGAGCAGTTCTTC
CASSPHPLAGAYNEQFF
>TRBV5-6|TRBJ1-1|many|.
TGTGCCAGCAGCTTGGACTTGATGAACACTGAAGCTTTCTTT
CASSLDLMNTEAFF
>TRBV3-1|TRBJ2-4|few|.
TGTGCCAGCAGCTACACCGAAAACATTCAGTACTTC
CASSYTENIQYF
>TRBV12-3/TRBV12-4|TRBJ1-3|few|.
TGTGCCAGCCGCTTGAGGACAGCTGGAAACACCATATATTTT
CASRLRTAGNTIYF
>TRBV7-2|TRBJ1-1|many|.
TGTGCCAGCAGCTCCCCCGGACTGGGGGGCACTGAAGCTTTCTTT
CASSSPGLGGTEAFF
>TRBV20-1|TRBJ2-7|many|.
TGCAGTGCTGCCGCGGGGGCTAGCGCTGAGCAGTACTTC
CSAAAGASAEQYF
>TRBV6-5|TRBJ2-5|many|.
TGTGCCAGCAGTTACTCCGGCGGGCAGGTCCAGACGGAGACCCAGTACTTC
CASSYSGGQVQTETQYF
>TRBV12-3/TRBV12-4|TRBJ1-5|many|TRBD1
TGTGCCAGCAGTTTAGCGCGACGCCAGGGGGCTCAGCCCCAGCATTTT
CASSLARRQGAQPQHF
>TRBV20-1|TRBJ2-7|many|TRBD1
TGCAGTGCTAGTTACGGACAGGGCTACGAGCAGTACTTC
CSASYGQGYEQYF
>TRBV20-1|TRBJ1-5|many|.
TGCAGTGCTAGGCCCGAGGGTTCAGGAAACAATCAGCCCCAGCATTTT
CSARPEGSGNNQPQHF
>TRBV11-2|TRBJ2-1|many|TRBD2
TGTGCCAGCAGCTTAGTGGCGGGACTACTGAAGAATGAGCAGTTCTTC
CASSLVAGLLKNEQFF
>TRBV7-2|TRBJ1-2|many|.
TGTGCCAGCAGCTTAGGGGGGACGGCCTATGGCTACACCTTC
CASSLGGTAYGYTF
>TRBV6-1|TRBJ1-1|many|.
TGTGCCAGCAGCCGCGGGACCGCGAACACTGAAGCTTTCTTT
CASSRGTANTEAFF
>TRBV12-3/TRBV12-4|TRBJ2-7|many|.
TGTGCCAGCAGTTTCGATGGGGGTGCATCCTACGAGCAGTACTTC
CASSFDGGASYEQYF
>TRBV27|TRBJ2-3|many|.
TGTGCCAGCAGTTTATGGCCAGCGGATAGCACAGATACGCAGTATTTT
CASSLWPADSTDTQYF
>TRBV12-3/TRBV12-4|TRBJ1-6|many|TRBD1
TGTGCCAGCAGCTTGCCGGGACAGGGAAGTTCACCCCTCCACTTT
CASSLPGQGSSPLHF
>TRBV5-6|TRBJ1-5|few|.
TGTGCCAGCAGCTTGGGCGGGAATGTCAATCAGCCCCAGCATTTT
CASSLGGNVNQPQHF
>TRBV29-1|TRBJ1-2|few|.
TGCAGCGTTGTTACCCAGGGTCAAGGCTACACCTTC
CSVVTQGQGYTF
>TRBV19|TRBJ1-5|many|TRBD1
TGTGCCAGTAGGAGGACAGGGGGCAATCAGCCCCAGCATTTT
CASRRTGGNQPQHF
>TRBV4-1|TRBJ1-1|many|.
TGCGCCAGCAGCCAAGGACGACAGCCTCCTTTCTTT
CASSQGRQPPFF
>TRBV19|TRBJ2-3|few|TRBD1
TGTGCCAGTAGTACCGACAGGGCCCTACCAGATACGCAGTATTTT
CASSTDRALPDTQYF
>TRBV7-2|TRBJ2-3|many|TRBD1
TGTGCCAGCACCCTAGACAGGGGAACAGATACGCAGTATTTT
CASTLDRGTDTQYF
>TRBV9|TRBJ2-1|many|.
TGTGCCAGCACCCGGAACGGGGCAGGGCACAATGAGCAGTTCTTC
CASTRNGAGHNEQFF
>TRBV29-1|TRBJ1-2|many|.
TGCAGCGTTGAAAGGGCGATGGATGGCTACACCTTC
CSVERAMDGYTF
>TRBV20-1|TRBJ1-2|many|.
TGCAGTGCTAGACTCAAGAACTATGGCTACACCTTC
CSARLKNYGYTF
>TRBV19|TRBJ2-1|many|TRBD1
TGTGCCAGTAAGGTTGGGACAGGGGACAATGAGCAGTTCTTC
CASKVGTGDNEQFF
>TRBV5-1|TRBJ1-4|many|TRBD1
TGCGCCAGCAGCTCCGGGACAGGGGAGTTTGATAATGAAAAACTGTTTTTT
CASSSGTGEFDNEKLFF
>TRBV7-8|TRBJ1-2|.|.
TGTGCCAGCAGCTCAGGCCTGCTAGCCTATGGCTACACCTTC
CASSSGLLAYGYTF
>TRBV20-1|TRBJ2-1|many|.
TGCAGTGCCACCGGGGCTGGCCCCTACAATGAGCAGTTCTTC
CSATGAGPYNEQFF
>TRBV20-1|TRBJ2-3|many|.
TGCAGTGCTTTCAGGACTAGCACAGATACGCAGTATTTT
CSAFRTSTDTQYF
>TRBV28|TRBJ2-6|many|.
TGTGCCAGTAGCGACGGGATTACCGCTGGGGCCAACGTCCTGACTTTC
CASSDGITAGANVLTF
>TRBV4-3|TRBJ2-3|many|.
TGCGCCAGCAGCCAGTACTACAGGGCCCCGCGCACAGATACGCAGTATTTT
CASSQYYRAPRTDTQYF
>TRBV7-8|TRBJ2-7|many|TRBD1
TGTGCCAGCAGCTTAGGTTTTACAGGGGGGCAATACGAGCAGTACTTC
CASSLGFTGGQYEQYF
>TRBV12-3/TRBV12-4|TRBJ1-1|many|.
TGTGCCAGCAGTTTTGCAGGGCGTCGTTCTCGGGCTTTCTTT
CASSFAGRRSRAFF
>TRBV12-3/TRBV12-4|TRBJ1-2|many|TRBD1
TGTGCCAGCACCCAGACAGGGATCTATGGCTACACCTTC
CASTQTGIYGYTF
>TRBV12-3/TRBV12-4|TRBJ1-5|many|.
TGTGCCAGCAGTTTATCTTTCGGGGGTCAGCCCCAGCATTTT
CASSLSFGGQPQHF
>TRBV5-1|TRBJ1-5|many|TRBD1
TGCGCCAGCAGCGCGACAGGGGGCTCGGGCAATCAGCCCCAGCATTTT
CASSATGGSGNQPQHF